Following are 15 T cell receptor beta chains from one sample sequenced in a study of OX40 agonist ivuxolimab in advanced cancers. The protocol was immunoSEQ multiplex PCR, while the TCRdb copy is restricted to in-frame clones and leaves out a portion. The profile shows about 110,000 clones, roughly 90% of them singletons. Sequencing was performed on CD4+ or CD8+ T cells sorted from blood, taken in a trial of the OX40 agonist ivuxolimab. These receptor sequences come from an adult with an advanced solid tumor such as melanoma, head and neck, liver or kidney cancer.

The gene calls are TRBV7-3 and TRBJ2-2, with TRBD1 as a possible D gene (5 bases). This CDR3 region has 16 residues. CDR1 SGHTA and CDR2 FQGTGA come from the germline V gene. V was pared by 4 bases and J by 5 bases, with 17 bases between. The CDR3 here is CASSYQPRATTGELFF. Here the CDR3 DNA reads TGTGCCAGCAGCTATCAACCCAGGGCGACGACCGGGGAGCTGTTTTTT.

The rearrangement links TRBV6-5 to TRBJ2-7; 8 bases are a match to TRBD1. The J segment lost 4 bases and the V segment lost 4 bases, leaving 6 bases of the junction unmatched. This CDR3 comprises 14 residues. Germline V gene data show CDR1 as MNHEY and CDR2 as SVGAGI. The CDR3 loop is CASSFRTGRYEQYF. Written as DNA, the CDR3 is TGTGCCAGCAGTTTCCGGACAGGGCGTTACGAGCAGTACTTC.

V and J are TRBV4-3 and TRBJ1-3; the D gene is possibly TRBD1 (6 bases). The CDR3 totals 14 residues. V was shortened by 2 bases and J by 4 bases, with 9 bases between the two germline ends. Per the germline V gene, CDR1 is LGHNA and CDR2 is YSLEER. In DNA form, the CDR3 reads TGCGCCAGCAGCCAAACAGGGTTAGGAAACACCATATATTTT. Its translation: CASSQTGLGNTIYF.

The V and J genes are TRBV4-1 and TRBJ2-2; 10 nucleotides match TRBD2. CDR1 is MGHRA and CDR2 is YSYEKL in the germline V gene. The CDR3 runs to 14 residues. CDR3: CASTSGENTGELFF. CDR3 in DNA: TGCGCGTCCACTAGCGGGGAGAACACCGGGGAGCTGTTTTTT.

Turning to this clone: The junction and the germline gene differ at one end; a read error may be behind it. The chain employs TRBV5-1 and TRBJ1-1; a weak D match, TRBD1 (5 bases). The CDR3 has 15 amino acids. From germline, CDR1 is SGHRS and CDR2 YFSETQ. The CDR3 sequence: CASSLGGASNIEAFF. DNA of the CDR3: TGCGCCAGCAGCTTGGGTGGGGCCTCGAACATTGAAGCTTTCTTT.

CDR3 sequence: CASSQRPEPGYTF. The CDR3 coding sequence is TGTGCCAGCAGCCAAAGACCGGAGCCTGGCTACACCTTC. The chain links TRBV5-4 to TRBJ1-2; D not resolved. V was clipped by 4 bases and J by 7 bases, with 14 bases between them. The germline gives CDR1 SGHNT, CDR2 YYREEE (reference sequence). The CDR3 covers 13 residues.

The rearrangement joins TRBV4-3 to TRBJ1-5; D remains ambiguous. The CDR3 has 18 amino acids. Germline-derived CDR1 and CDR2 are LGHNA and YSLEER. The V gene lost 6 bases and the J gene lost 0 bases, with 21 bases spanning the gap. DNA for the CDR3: TGCGCCAGCAGGCCCTCTCTCGCCGACGTCGATAGCAATCAGCCCCAGCATTTT. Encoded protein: CASRPSLADVDSNQPQHF.

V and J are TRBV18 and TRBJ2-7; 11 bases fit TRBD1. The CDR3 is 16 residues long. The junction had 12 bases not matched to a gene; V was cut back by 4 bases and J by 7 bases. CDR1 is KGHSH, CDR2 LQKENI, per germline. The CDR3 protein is CASSLGTGGELREQYF. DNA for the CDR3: TGTGCCAGCTCACTAGGGACAGGGGGGGAACTACGTGAGCAGTACTTC.

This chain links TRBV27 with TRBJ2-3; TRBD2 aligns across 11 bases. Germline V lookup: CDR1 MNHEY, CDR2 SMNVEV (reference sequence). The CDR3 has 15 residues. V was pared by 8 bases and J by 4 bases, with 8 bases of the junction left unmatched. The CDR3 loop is CASYSGRAGADTQYF. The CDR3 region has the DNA TGTGCCAGCTATAGCGGGAGGGCCGGAGCAGATACGCAGTATTTT.

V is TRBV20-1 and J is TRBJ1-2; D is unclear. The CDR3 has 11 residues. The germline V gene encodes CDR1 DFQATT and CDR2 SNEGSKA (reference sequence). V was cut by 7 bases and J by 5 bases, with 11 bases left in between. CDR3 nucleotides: TGCAGTGTAGATAAGGGATATGGCTACACCTTC. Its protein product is CSVDKGYGYTF.

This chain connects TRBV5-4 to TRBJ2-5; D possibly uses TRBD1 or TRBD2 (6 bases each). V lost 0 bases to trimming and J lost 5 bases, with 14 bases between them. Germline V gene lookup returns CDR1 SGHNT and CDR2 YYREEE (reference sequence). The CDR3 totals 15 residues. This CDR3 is CASSLEGGSPETQYF. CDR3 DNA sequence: TGTGCCAGCAGCTTGGAGGGGGGCTCCCCGGAGACCCAGTACTTC.

In DNA, the CDR3 is TGTGCCAGCACCCTTCGAACAGACAGGGGGCGTCAGCCCCAGCATTTT. Encoded protein: CASTLRTDRGRQPQHF. J is TRBJ1-5 and V is TRBV9; 10 nucleotides match TRBD1. In germline, CDR1 is SGDLS, CDR2 YYNGEE. V lost 6 bases and J lost 6; bases outside the gene matches: 12. This CDR3 has 16 amino acids. Full variable domain (outside the CDR3, taken from reference TRBV9 and TRBJ1-5): DSGVTQTPKHLITATGQRVTLRCSPRSGDLSVYWYQQSLDQGLQFLIQYYNGEERAKGNILERFSAQQFPDLHSELNLSSLELGDSALYFCASTLRTDRGRQPQHFGDGTRLSIL.

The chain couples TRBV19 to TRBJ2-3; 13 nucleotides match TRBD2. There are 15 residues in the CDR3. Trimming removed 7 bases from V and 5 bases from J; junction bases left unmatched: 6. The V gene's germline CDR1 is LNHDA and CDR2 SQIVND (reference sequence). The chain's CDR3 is CASNGLAGDQDTQYF. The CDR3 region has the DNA TGTGCCAGTAATGGACTAGCGGGAGACCAAGATACGCAGTATTTT.

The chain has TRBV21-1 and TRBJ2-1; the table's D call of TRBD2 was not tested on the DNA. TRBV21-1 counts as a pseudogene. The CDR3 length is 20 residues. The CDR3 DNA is TGTGCCAGCAGCTCCCCCGGGGGACTAGCGGGGGTAAGCTCCTACAATGAGCAGTTCTTC. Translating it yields CASSSPGGLAGVSSYNEQFF.

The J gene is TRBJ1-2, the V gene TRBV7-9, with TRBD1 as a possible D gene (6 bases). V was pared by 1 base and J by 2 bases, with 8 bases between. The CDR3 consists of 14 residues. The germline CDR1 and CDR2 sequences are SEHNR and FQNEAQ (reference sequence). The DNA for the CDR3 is TGTGCCAGCAGCTTAGGGGGGCTAAACTATGGCTACACCTTC. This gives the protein CASSLGGLNYGYTF.